This T cell receptor beta chain was retrieved from a study of blood T cell repertoires in COVID-19. Study at large: COVID-19 samples collected from the United States, Italy and Spain covered acute and convalescent phases. T cells, B-cell-depleted T cells, or PBMCs supplied cDNA or gDNA.

The germline CDR1 and CDR2 sequences are SGHRS and YFSETQ. This CDR3 comprises 15 residues. Germline trimming cut 4 bases from V and 0 bases from J; bases unmatched to any gene: 6. Authors' analysis steps: From reference gene primer amplification, estimates of nucleated cell counts were derived. Clones were read by immunoSEQ multiplex PCR, and TCRdb kept only the in-frame ones, dropping some. That table supplies the V and J calls and clone size; D and trimming were determined from the DNA. The table lists about 150,000 clones, about 90% of them singletons, with 3.5% to 4.5% in the top ten. Material: peripheral blood. The rearrangement uses TRBV5-1 and TRBJ1-1; 7 bases align to TRBD1. This clonotype was sampled from a woman aged 55-69 years with active or convalescent COVID-19. CDR3 sequence (DNA): TGCGCCAGCAGCCCGGGACAGTCCATGAACACTGAAGCTTTCTTT. This codes for CASSPGQSMNTEAFF.